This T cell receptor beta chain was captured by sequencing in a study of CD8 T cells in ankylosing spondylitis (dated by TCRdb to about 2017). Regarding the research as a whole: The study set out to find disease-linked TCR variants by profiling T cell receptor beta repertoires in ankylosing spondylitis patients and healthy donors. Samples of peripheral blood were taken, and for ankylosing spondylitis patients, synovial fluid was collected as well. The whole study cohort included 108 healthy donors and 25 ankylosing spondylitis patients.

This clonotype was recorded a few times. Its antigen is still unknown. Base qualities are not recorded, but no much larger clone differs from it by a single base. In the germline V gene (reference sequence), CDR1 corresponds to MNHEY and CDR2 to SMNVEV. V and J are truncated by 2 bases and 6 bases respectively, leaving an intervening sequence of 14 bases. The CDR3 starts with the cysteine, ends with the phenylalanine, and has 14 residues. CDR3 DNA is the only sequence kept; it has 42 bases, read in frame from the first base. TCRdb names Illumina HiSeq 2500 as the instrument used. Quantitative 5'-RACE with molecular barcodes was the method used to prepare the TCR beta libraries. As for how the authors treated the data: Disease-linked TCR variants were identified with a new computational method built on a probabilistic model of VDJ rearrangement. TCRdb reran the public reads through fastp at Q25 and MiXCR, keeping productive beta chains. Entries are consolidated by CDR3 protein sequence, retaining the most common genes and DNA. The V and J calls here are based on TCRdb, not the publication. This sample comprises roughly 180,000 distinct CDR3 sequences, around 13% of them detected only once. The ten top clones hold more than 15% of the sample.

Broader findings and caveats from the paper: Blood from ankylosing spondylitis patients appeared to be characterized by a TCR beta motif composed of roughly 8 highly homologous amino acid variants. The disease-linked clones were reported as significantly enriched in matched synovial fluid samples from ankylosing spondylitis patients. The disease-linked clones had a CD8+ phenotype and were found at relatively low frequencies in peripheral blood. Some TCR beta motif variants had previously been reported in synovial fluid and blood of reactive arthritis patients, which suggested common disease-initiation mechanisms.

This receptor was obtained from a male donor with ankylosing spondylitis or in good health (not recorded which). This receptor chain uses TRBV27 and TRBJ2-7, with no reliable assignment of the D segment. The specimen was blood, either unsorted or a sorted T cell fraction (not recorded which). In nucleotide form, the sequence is TGTGCCAGCAGTTTACGTCTCTCCTGGGGCGAGCAGTACTTC. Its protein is CASSLRLSWGEQYF.